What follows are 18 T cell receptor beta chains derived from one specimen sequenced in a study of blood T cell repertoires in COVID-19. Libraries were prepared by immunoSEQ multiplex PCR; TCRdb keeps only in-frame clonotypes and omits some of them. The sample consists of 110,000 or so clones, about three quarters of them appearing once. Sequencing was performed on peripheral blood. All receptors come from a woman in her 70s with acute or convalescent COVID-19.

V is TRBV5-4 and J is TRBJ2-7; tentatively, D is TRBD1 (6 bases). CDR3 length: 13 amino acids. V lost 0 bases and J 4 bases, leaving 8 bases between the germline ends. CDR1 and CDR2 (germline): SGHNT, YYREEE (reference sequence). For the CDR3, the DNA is TGTGCCAGCAGCTTGGTGCAGGGGTACGAGCAGTACTTC. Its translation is CASSLVQGYEQYF. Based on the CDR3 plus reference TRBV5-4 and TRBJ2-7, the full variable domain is ETGVTQSPTHLIKTRGQQVTLRCSSQSGHNTVSWYQQALGQGPQFIFQYYREEENGRGNFPPRFSGLQFPNYSSELNVNALELDDSALYLCASSLVQGYEQYFGPGTRLTVT.

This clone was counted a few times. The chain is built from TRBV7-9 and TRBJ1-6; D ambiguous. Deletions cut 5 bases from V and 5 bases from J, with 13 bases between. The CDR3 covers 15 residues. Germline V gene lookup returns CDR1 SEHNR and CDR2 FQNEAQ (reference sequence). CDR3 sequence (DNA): TGTGCCAGCAGCCCAGAGCAACAGAATAATTCACCCCTCCACTTT. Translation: CASSPEQQNNSPLHF.

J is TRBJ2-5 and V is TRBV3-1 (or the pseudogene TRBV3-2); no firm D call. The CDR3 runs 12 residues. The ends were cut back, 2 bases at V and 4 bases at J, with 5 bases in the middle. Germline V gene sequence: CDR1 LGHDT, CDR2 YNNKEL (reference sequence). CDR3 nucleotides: TGTGCCAGCAGCCAATCGGGAGAGACCCAGTACTTC. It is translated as CASSQSGETQYF.

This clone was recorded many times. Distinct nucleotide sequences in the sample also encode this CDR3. Written as DNA, the CDR3 is TGTGCCAGCAGTTTACAGGGTAGCAATCAGCCCCAGCATTTT. Translation gives CASSLQGSNQPQHF. The V call is TRBV27, the J call TRBJ1-5; TRBD1 might be the D (5 bases). The V gene's germline CDR1 is MNHEY and CDR2 SMNVEV (reference sequence). Trimming cost V 2 bases and J 0 bases, with 5 bases left between them. CDR3 length: 14 amino acids.

The CDR3 DNA reads TGCGCCAGCAGCTTTGTAATGGCAGGCCGCAATTTGGGCACCGGGGAGCTGTTTTTT. It encodes CASSFVMAGRNLGTGELFF. V gene TRBV5-1 combines with J gene TRBJ2-2; unclear D gene. The CDR3 has 19 residues. V was trimmed by 2 bases and J by 4 bases, leaving 24 bases between them. Germline V lookup: CDR1 SGHRS, CDR2 YFSETQ.

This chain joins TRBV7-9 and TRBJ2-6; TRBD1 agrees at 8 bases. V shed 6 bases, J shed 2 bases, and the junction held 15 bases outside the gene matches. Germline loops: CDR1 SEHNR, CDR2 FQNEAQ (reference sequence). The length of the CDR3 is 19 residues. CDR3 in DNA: TGTGCCAGCAGTCCCGGACAGGGAGGCCTCCGGACTGGGGCCAACGTCCTGACTTTC. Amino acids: CASSPGQGGLRTGANVLTF.

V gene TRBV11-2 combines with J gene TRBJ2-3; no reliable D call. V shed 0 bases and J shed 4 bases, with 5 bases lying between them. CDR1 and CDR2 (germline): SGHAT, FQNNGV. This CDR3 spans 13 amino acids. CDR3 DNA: TGTGCCAGCAGCTTAGAGCGGTCAGATACGCAGTATTTT. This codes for CASSLERSDTQYF. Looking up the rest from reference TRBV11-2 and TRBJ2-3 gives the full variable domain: EAGVAQSPRYKIIEKRQSVAFWCNPISGHATLYWYQQILGQGPKLLIQFQNNGVVDDSQLPKDRFSAERLKGVDSTLKIQPAKLEDSAVYLCASSLERSDTQYFGPGTRLTVL.

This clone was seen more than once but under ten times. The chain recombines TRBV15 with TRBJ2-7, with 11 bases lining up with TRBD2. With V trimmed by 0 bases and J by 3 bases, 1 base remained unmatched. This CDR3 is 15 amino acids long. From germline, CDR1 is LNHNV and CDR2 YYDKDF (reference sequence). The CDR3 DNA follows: TGTGCCACCAGCAGAGATACTAGCGGGAGCTACGAGCAGTACTTC. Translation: CATSRDTSGSYEQYF.

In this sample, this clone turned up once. For the CDR3, the DNA is TGTGCCAGCAGCCCGACAGGGGGCTTACCTGGAAACACCATATATTTT. Protein product: CASSPTGGLPGNTIYF. The chain combines TRBV7-9 with TRBJ1-3; 10 positions match TRBD1. Germline CDR1 is SEHNR and CDR2 is FQNEAQ (reference sequence). The CDR3 contains 16 residues. The V gene end was trimmed by 5 bases and the J gene end by 2 bases; junction bases not matched to a gene: 6. Based on the CDR3 plus reference TRBV7-9 and TRBJ1-3, the full variable domain is DTGVSQNPRHKITKRGQNVTFRCDPISEHNRLYWYRQTLGQGPEFLTYFQNEAQLEKSRLLSDRFSAERPKGSFSTLEIQRTEQGDSAMYLCASSPTGGLPGNTIYFGEGSWLTVV.

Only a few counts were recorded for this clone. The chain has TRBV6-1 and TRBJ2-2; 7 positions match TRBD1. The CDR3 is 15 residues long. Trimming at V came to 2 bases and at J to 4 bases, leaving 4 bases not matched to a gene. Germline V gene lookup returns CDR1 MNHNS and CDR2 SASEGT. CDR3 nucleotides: TGTGCCAGCAGTGAAAAACAGGGGTCCACCGGGGAGCTGTTTTTT. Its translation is CASSEKQGSTGELFF.

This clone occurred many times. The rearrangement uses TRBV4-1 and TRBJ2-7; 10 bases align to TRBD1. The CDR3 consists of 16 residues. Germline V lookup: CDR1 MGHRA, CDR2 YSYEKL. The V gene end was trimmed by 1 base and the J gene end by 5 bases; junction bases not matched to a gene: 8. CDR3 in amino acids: CASSQVYETGGNEQYF. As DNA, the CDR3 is TGCGCCAGCAGCCAAGTGTATGAGACAGGGGGCAACGAGCAGTACTTC.

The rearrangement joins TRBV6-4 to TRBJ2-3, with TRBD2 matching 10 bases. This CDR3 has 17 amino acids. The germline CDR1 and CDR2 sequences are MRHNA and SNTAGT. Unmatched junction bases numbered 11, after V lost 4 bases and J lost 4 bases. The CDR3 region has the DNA TGTGCCAGCAGTGCAGCAGCGGGGGGGCTCGGCGCAGATACGCAGTATTTT. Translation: CASSAAAGGLGADTQYF.

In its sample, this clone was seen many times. The CDR3: CASSSSGGDSGANVLTF. CDR3 nucleotide sequence: TGTGCCAGCAGTTCTAGCGGGGGGGACTCTGGGGCCAACGTCCTGACTTTC. The rearrangement uses TRBV28 and TRBJ2-6, with TRBD2 matching 12 bases. J lost 0 bases, V lost 4 bases, and 1 base had no gene match. Germline V gene lookup returns CDR1 MDHEN and CDR2 SYDVKM. The CDR3 extends over 17 amino acids.

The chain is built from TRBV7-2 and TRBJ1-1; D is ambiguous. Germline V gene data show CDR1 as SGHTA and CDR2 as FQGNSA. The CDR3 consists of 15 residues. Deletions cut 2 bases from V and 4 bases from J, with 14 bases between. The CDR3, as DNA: TGTGCCAGCAGCTTACGGGCGGGAAGGTTCACTGAAGCTTTCTTT. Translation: CASSLRAGRFTEAFF.

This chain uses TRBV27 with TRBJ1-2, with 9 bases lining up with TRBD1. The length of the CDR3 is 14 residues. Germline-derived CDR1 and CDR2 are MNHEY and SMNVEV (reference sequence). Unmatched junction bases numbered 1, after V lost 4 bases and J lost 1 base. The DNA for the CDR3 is TGTGCCAGCAGTTCGACAGGGGGTAACTATGGCTACACCTTC. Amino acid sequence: CASSSTGGNYGYTF.

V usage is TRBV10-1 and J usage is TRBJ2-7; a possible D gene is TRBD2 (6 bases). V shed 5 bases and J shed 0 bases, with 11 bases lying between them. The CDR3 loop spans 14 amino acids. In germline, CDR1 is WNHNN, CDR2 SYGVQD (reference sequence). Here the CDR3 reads CASSRDLFSYEQYF. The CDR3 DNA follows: TGCGCCAGCAGTCGGGACTTGTTCTCCTACGAGCAGTACTTC.

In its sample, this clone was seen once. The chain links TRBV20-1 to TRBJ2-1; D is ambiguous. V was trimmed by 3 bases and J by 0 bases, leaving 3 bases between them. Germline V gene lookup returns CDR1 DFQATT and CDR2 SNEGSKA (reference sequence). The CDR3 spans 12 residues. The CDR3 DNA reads TGCAGTGCTAGTCGCTCCTACAATGAGCAGTTCTTC. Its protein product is CSASRSYNEQFF.

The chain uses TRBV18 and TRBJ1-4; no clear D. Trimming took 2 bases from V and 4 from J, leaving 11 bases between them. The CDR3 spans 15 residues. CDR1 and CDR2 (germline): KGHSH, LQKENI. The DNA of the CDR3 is TGTGCCAGCTCACCAGGATCAGGTGATAATGAAAAACTGTTTTTT. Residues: CASSPGSGDNEKLFF.